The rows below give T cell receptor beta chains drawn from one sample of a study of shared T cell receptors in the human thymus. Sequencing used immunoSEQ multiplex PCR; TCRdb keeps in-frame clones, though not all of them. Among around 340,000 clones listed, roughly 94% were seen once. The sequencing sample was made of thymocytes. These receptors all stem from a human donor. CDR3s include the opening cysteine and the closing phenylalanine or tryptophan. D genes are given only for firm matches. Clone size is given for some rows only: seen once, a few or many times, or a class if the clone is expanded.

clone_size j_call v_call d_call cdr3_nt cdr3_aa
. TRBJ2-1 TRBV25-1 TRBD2 TGTGCCAGCAAACGGGGGGGTTTCGACAATGAGCAGTTCTTC CASKRGGFDNEQFF
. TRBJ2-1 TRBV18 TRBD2 TGTGCCAGCTCACCACCGAAAGGGACTAGGGGTATCAATGAGCAGTTCTTC CASSPPKGTRGINEQFF
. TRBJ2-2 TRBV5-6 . TGTGCCAGCAGCTTGTTGGTAAAGGGGCAGGGGCCGTCCGGGGAGCTGTTTTTT CASSLLVKGQGPSGELFF
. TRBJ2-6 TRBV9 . TGTGCCAGCAGCTTCCGGACTGGAACCTCTGGGGCCAACGTCCTGACTTTC CASSFRTGTSGANVLTF
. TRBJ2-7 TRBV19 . TGTGCCAGTCCCCAAGGATCGGGACAGCGGGTCGGGCCCTACGAGCAGTACTTC CASPQGSGQRVGPYEQYF
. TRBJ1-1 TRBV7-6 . TGTGCCGGCAGCTCATACAGGAAGGGAGCTTTCTTT CAGSSYRKGAFF
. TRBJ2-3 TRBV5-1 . TGCGCCAGCAGCTGGCCGGGGAGGAGGGCAGGGTCGCTGGTAGATACGCAGTATTTT CASSWPGRRAGSLVDTQYF
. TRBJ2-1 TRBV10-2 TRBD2 TGCGCCAGCAAAACCGGGGCTAGCGGGAGTTTCTACAATGAGCAGTTCTTC CASKTGASGSFYNEQFF
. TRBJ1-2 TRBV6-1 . TGTGCCAGCAGTGCTAACAGGGTAGACTATGGCTACACCTTC CASSANRVDYGYTF
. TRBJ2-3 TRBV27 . TGTGCCAGCAGTTTATCTGTCGGAGATACGCAGTATTTT CASSLSVGDTQYF
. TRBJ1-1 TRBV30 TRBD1 TGTGCCTGGAGTGTAGACCCCCGGTGGGACAGGGGAGGGACTGAAGCTTTCTTT CAWSVDPRWDRGGTEAFF
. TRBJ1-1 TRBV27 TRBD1 TGTGCCAGCGGACGGACAGGGGGTGAAGCTTTCTTT CASGRTGGEAFF
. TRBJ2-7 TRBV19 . TGTGCCAGTAGTCTAAGGTGGCCAACCCTACATTCCTACGAGCAGTACTTC CASSLRWPTLHSYEQYF
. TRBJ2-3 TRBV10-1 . TGCGCCAGCAGTGAGTCTGCGGGATGGACAGATACGCAGTATTTT CASSESAGWTDTQYF
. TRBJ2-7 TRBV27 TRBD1 TGTGCCAGCAGTTTCGCTTTGCCCCCCTACAGGGGGCCAAGCGAGCAGTACTTC CASSFALPPYRGPSEQYF
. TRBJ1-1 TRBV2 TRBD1 TGTGCCAGCCTAGGGGGTAGACAGGGCCAGGGCACTGAAGCTTTCTTT CASLGGRQGQGTEAFF
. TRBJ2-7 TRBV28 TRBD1 TGTGCCAGCAGTCCCACTAAAGGGACAGGCAACGAGCAGTACTTC CASSPTKGTGNEQYF
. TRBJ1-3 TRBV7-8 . TGTGCCAGCAGCTCCCACCAAGCCGGGACGCAAGGAAACACCATATATTTT CASSSHQAGTQGNTIYF
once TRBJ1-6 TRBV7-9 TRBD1 TGTGCCAGCAGCTTAAAGGGGGCAAGGAATTCACCCCTCCACTTT CASSLKGARNSPLHF
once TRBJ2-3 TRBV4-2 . TGTGCCAGCAGCCGGGACGACCGCACAGATACGCAGTATTTT CASSRDDRTDTQYF
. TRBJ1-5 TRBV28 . TGTGCCAGCAGAACGACAGGACCGAGATATAGCAATCAGCCCCAGCATTTT CASRTTGPRYSNQPQHF
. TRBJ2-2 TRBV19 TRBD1 TGTGCCAGTAGTATGATGACAGGGCGCACCGGGGAGCTGTTTTTT CASSMMTGRTGELFF
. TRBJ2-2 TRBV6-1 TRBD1 TGTGCCAGCAGTGGTCTCAGGGGGCCGGACGGGGAGCTGTTTTTT CASSGLRGPDGELFF
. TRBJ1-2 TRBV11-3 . TGTGCCAGCAGCCTCCACAGGGAGGGGGGCTATGGCTACACCTTC CASSLHREGGYGYTF
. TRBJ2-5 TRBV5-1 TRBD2 TGCGCCAGCAGCCCCCGGGGGGGACCGAAAGAGACCCAGTACTTC CASSPRGGPKETQYF
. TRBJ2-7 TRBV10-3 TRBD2 TGTGCCATCAGTGAGTCGACTAGCGGGAGAAGTGGCGAGCAGTACTTC CAISESTSGRSGEQYF
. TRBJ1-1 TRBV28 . TGTGCCAGCAGTCCCCGGGGCACAGACACTGAAGCTTTCTTT CASSPRGTDTEAFF
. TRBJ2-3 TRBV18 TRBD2 TGTGCCAGCTCATCCTGGGGAACTAGCGGGGGAGATACGCAGTATTTT CASSSWGTSGGDTQYF